This T cell receptor beta chain was recovered during a study of regulatory T cells in long-lasting Graves disease. General study findings and limits: Under persistent disease, TRBV28, TRBJ1-2 and TRBJ2-5 were used preferentially.

Time point described: persistent/refractory GD, antithyroid drugs over 5 years with positive TRAb. After RNA was extracted from PBMCs, the TCR library was made from it. The patients were drawn from one endocrinology department in Xi'an, China. The V end lost 0 bases, the J end lost 0 bases, and 7 bases lay between the germline ends. This CDR3 has 15 residues. Germline V gene data show CDR1 as SGHRS and CDR2 as YFSETQ. Assembly of TCR beta libraries relied on iRepertoire HTBI primers together with Arm-PCR of CDR3 regions. Authors' data handling: Identified segments across samples numbered roughly 60 TRBV and approximately 13 TRBJ. TCRdb processed the multiplex PCR reads anew with MiXCR; each CDR3 protein has one entry. These V and J calls are TCRdb output, not the study's own analysis. The sample records about 470,000 distinct CDR3 sequences, less than 25% being singletons. Concerning this clonotype: Its specificity is not known.

The source is a female donor with Graves disease. This sequence joins TRBV5-1 and TRBJ2-1; D remains unclear. Sequencing was performed on peripheral blood mononuclear cells (PBMCs), taken when the disease was refractory, from a patient treated with antithyroid drugs. The CDR3 protein is CASSLGARSYNEQFF. DNA for the CDR3: TGCGCCAGCAGCTTGGGGGCCCGCTCCTACAATGAGCAGTTCTTC.